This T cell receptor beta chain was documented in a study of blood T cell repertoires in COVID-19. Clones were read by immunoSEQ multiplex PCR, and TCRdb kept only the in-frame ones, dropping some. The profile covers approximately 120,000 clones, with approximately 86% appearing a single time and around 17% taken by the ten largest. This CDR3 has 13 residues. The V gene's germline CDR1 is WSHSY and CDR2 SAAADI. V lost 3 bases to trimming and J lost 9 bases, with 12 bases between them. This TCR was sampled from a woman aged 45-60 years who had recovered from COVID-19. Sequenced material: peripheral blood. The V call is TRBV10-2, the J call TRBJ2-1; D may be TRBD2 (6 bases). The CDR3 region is CASSEGGWAEQFF. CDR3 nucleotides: TGCGCCAGCAGTGAAGGAGGGTGGGCTGAGCAGTTCTTC.